This T cell receptor (beta chain) emerged from a study of blood T cell repertoires in COVID-19. The J segment lost 5 bases and the V segment lost 3 bases, leaving 8 bases of the junction unmatched. The CDR3 covers 15 residues. Germline loops: CDR1 LGHNA, CDR2 YNFKEQ. Study members were between about 18 and 89 years old and lived in 24 US regions. As processed by the authors: Counts of nucleated cells, estimated from reference gene primer amplification, were obtained. Only in-frame clones appear in the TCRdb table, and some are missing; sequencing was by immunoSEQ multiplex PCR. The V and J calls and clone size come from that table; D and trimming were worked out from the DNA. The repertoire consists of roughly 220,000 clones, with 88% occurring once and the leading ten covering about 15%.

The sample consisted of PBMCs or T cells enriched from blood (not recorded which). The J gene is TRBJ1-1, the V gene TRBV4-2; 8 bases align to TRBD1. The clonotype originates from a woman aged 50 to 60 with acute COVID-19. The CDR3 region has the DNA TGTGCCAGCAGCCAGTCCGGACAGGGCTCGACTGAAGCTTTCTTT. Protein sequence: CASSQSGQGSTEAFF.